These T cell receptor beta chains were read from a single sample in a study of T-cell reconstitution after alpha-beta-depleted transplantation in children. TCRdb analysed the PCR reads with MiXCR anew, one entry per CDR3 protein. The sample lists 420,000 or so distinct CDR3 sequences, approximately 10% occurring once. The sequencing used PBMCs from the stem cell graft donor, collected from the stem cell graft. These receptor sequences come from a human donor who donated a stem cell graft to a child with acute myeloid leukemia. Both conserved end residues are trimmed from each CDR3. D genes are given only for firm matches.

V gene	D gene	J gene	CDR3 protein
TRBV12-3/TRBV12-4	.	TRBJ1-3	ASSRDNSGNTIY
TRBV25-1	TRBD1	TRBJ2-5	ASSESGGETQY
TRBV7-3	.	TRBJ2-5	ASGAGTQETQY
TRBV3-1	TRBD2	TRBJ2-5	ASSHSGGEYQETQY
TRBV20-1	.	TRBJ2-1	SARDGAGKHSYNEQF
TRBV7-9	.	TRBJ2-5	ASIQSRSGETQY
TRBV29-1	.	TRBJ2-7	SVRSIISYEQY
TRBV6-1	TRBD2	TRBJ2-3	ASSKGAGQFFTQY
TRBV20-1	.	TRBJ2-1	SASGWSGYNEQF
TRBV29-1	TRBD1	TRBJ1-1	SGVGGQGTEAF
TRBV25-1	.	TRBJ2-7	ASSVGGGAPYYEQY
TRBV11-2	TRBD2	TRBJ2-1	ASSLHLPGLGSYNEQF
TRBV12-3/TRBV12-4	TRBD1	TRBJ1-1	ASSHEDRRSEAF
TRBV27	TRBD2	TRBJ2-7	ASSLLTSGRANEQY
TRBV7-2	.	TRBJ1-5	ASSPSGDQPQH
TRBV20-1	.	TRBJ1-5	SAGRKNQPQH
TRBV12-3/TRBV12-4	.	TRBJ1-2	ASSLGRINYGYT
TRBV7-6	.	TRBJ2-4	ASSLGGGGKNIQY